This TCR beta chain was profiled in a study of CD8+CD57+ T cells in acquired aplastic anemia. Study-level findings and limits: Patients shared just under 30 CD8+ CDR3 sequences with controls.

Germline CDR1 MRHNA, CDR2 SNTAGT. V was pared by 0 bases and J by 0 bases, with 6 bases between. This CDR3 has 15 residues. Notes on this clonotype: Its antigen is currently unknown.

CDR3 and TCR beta VDJ profiling relied on a genomic DNA template. Via MiXCR, TCRdb re-called the reads, giving one row per CDR3 protein. The data contain some 180,000 distinct CDR3 sequences, under 55% of them singletons. This receptor was identified in a human donor in good health. The sequenced material came from sorted CD4+, CD8+, or CD8+CD57+ T cells (not recorded which) from PBMCs. V is TRBV6-4 and J is TRBJ1-5; D gene unclear. The CDR3 region is CASSDSGDSNQPQHF. Written as DNA, the CDR3 is TGTGCCAGCAGTGACTCCGGTGATAGCAATCAGCCCCAGCATTTT.